The 9 T cell receptor beta chains below were found in one sample sequenced in a study of blood T cell repertoires in COVID-19. TCRdb keeps only in-frame clones here, not all; method: immunoSEQ multiplex PCR. The table has 72,000 or so clones, around nine tenths seen once. The sample taken for sequencing was peripheral blood. These receptors were obtained from a woman aged 55-69 years with acute or convalescent COVID-19.

The chain combines TRBV11-3 with TRBJ2-3, with 8 nucleotides matching TRBD2. Germline loops: CDR1 SGHNT, CDR2 YENEEA. The CDR3 totals 12 residues. The V gene end was trimmed by 5 bases and the J gene end by 6 bases; junction bases not matched to a gene: 1. The CDR3 loop is CASSPGGDTQYF. The CDR3 bases are TGTGCCAGCAGCCCGGGGGGGGATACGCAGTATTTT.

The chain links TRBV7-2 to TRBJ2-2; D possibly corresponds to TRBD2 (6 bases). The CDR3 covers 16 residues. The germline CDR1 and CDR2 sequences are SGHTA and FQGNSA. Trimming shortened V by 6 bases and J by 4 bases, and 18 bases separated the two germline ends. CDR3 nucleotides: TGTGCCAGCAGGATATCCGGGGGACGAGGCACCGGGGAGCTGTTTTTT. This gives the protein CASRISGGRGTGELFF.

The DNA for the CDR3 is TGTGCCAGCAGCCATGCGGGGGGGTTCAATGAGCAGTTCTTC. It specifies CASSHAGGFNEQFF. The chain has TRBV3-1 (or the pseudogene TRBV3-2) and TRBJ2-1; 9 bases are a match to TRBD2. The CDR3 has 14 amino acids. CDR1 is LGHDT and CDR2 is YNNKEL in the germline V gene (reference sequence). V lost 3 bases to trimming and J lost 6 bases; unmatched junction nucleotides: 3.

There are a few counts of this clone. This chain links TRBV7-3 with TRBJ2-5, with a tentative D call TRBD2 (5 bases). Germline V gene lookup returns CDR1 SGHTA and CDR2 FQGTGA. The CDR3 contains 14 residues. V lost 1 base and J lost 5, with 11 bases in between. This CDR3 reads CASSLMASSETQYF. The CDR3 DNA reads TGTGCCAGCAGCTTAATGGCTAGCTCGGAGACCCAGTACTTC.

This clone was seen a handful of times. The chain has TRBV5-8 and TRBJ1-6; no definite D call. V was cut by 5 bases and J by 0 bases, with 6 bases left in between. This CDR3 has 14 residues. The V gene's germline CDR1 is SGHTS and CDR2 YDEGEE. CDR3 amino acids: CASRRSSYNSPLHF. The DNA for the CDR3 is TGTGCCAGCAGAAGGAGCTCCTATAATTCACCCCTCCACTTT.

The chain has TRBV2 and TRBJ2-7; D might be TRBD1 (6 bases). Trimming cost V 6 bases and J 2 bases, with 11 bases left between them. The CDR3 contains 13 residues. Germline values: CDR1 SNHLY, CDR2 FYNNEI. The CDR3 protein is CASSLDRAYEQYF. The CDR3 DNA sequence: TGTGCCAGCAGCCTGGACAGAGCCTACGAGCAGTACTTC.

This clone was detected a few times. CDR3 sequence: CASRSAGQAHNEQFF. The CDR3 DNA is TGTGCCAGCAGATCGGCGGGACAGGCTCACAATGAGCAGTTCTTC. This chain connects TRBV28 to TRBJ2-1; 8 bases agree with TRBD1. Losses at the gene ends were 6 bases for V and 5 bases for J; bases not matched to a gene: 9. In germline, CDR1 is MDHEN, CDR2 SYDVKM. This CDR3 contains 15 residues.

This clone has only one observation. The rearrangement joins TRBV3-1 (or the pseudogene TRBV3-2) to TRBJ1-4; tentative D call: TRBD1 (5 bases). V was cut by 1 base and J by 15 bases, with 12 bases left in between. Germline V CDR1 and CDR2: LGHDT, YNNKEL (reference sequence). The CDR3 is 12 amino acids. This chain's CDR3 is CASSQADRGVFF. CDR3 nucleotide sequence: TGTGCCAGCAGCCAAGCTGACCGGGGGGTGTTTTTT.

This chain connects TRBV9 to TRBJ2-3; 8 nucleotides agree with TRBD2. The CDR3 is 18 residues long. V lost 0 bases, J lost 0 bases, and 9 bases stayed unmatched. Germline CDR1 reads SGDLS; CDR2 reads YYNGEE. Written as DNA, the CDR3 is TGTGCCAGCAGCGTAGCCCAGCGGGGGTTCGTGAGCACAGATACGCAGTATTTT. It encodes CASSVAQRGFVSTDTQYF.